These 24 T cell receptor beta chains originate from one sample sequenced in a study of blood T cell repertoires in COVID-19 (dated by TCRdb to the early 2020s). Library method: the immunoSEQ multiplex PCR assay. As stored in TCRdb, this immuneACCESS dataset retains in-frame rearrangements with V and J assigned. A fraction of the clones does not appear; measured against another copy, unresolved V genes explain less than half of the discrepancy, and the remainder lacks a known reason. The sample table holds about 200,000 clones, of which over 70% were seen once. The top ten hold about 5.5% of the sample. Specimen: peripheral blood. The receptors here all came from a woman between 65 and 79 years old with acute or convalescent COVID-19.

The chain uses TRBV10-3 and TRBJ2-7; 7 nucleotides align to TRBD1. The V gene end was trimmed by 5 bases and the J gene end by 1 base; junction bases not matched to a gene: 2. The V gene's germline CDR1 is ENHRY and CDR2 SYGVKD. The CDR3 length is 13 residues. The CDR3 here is CAISPGQSYEQYF. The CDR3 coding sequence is TGTGCCATCAGTCCGGGACAGTCCTACGAGCAGTACTTC.

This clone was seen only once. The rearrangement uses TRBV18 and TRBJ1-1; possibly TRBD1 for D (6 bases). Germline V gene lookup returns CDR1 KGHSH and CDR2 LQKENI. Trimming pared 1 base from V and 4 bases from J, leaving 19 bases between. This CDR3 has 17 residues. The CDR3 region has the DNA TGTGCCAGCTCACCACTACCGCCGACAGGTTGGACCACTGAAGCTTTCTTT. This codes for CASSPLPPTGWTTEAFF.

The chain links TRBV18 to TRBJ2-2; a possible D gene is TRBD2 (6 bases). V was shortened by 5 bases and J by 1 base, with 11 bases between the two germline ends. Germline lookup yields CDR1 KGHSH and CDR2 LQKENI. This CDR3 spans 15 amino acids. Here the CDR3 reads CASSSGTLNTGELFF. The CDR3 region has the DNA TGTGCCAGCTCATCCGGGACTCTGAACACCGGGGAGCTGTTTTTT.

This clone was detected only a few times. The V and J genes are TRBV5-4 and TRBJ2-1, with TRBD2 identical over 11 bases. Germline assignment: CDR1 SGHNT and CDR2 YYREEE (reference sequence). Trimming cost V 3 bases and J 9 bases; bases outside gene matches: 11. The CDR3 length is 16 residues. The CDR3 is CASSWRSGRADGEQFF. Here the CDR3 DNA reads TGTGCCAGCAGCTGGCGTAGCGGGAGGGCCGACGGTGAGCAGTTCTTC.

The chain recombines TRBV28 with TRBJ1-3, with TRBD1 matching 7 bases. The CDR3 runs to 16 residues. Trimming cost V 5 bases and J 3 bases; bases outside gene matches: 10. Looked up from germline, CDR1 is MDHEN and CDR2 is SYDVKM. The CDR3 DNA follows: TGTGCCAGCAGTGACGGCGGACAGGCTTATGGAAACACCATATATTTT. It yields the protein CASSDGGQAYGNTIYF.

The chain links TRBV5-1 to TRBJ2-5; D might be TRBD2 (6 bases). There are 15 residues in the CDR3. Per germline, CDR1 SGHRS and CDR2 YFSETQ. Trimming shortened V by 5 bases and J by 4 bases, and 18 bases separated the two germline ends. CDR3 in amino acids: CASSGSTAGGETQYF. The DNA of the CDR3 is TGCGCCAGCAGTGGCTCGACAGCCGGGGGAGAGACCCAGTACTTC.

The CDR3 protein is CASSLGRGSGNNEQFF. The CDR3 DNA reads TGCGCCAGCAGCTTGGGTCGGGGGAGTGGGAACAATGAGCAGTTCTTC. The chain joins TRBV5-1 to TRBJ2-1; weak D call: TRBD2 (6 bases). The V and J ends lost 0 bases and 5 bases respectively, with 15 bases between them. Germline V gene lookup returns CDR1 SGHRS and CDR2 YFSETQ. This CDR3 spans 16 amino acids.

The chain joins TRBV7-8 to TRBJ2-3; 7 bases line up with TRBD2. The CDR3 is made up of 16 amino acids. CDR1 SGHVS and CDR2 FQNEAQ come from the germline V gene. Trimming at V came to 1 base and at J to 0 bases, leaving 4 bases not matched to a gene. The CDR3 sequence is CASSLVPAGSTDTQYF. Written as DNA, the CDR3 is TGTGCCAGCAGCTTAGTTCCAGCGGGAAGCACAGATACGCAGTATTTT.

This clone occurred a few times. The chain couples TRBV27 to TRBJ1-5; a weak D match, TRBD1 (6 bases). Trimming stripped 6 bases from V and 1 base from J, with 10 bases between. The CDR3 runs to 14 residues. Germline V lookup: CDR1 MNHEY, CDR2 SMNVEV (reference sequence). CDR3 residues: CASSQGLSNQPQHF. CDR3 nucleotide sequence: TGTGCCAGCAGCCAGGGGTTGAGCAATCAGCCCCAGCATTTT.

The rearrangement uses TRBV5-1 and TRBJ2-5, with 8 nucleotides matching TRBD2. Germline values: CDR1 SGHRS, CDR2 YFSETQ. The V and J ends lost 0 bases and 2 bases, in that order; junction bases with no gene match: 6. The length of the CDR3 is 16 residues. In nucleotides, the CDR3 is TGCGCCAGCAGCTTGGGTGGTAGCGGGAAGCAAGAGACCCAGTACTTC. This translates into CASSLGGSGKQETQYF.

The CDR3 DNA sequence: TGTGCCAGCAGCTTAGGCGGGGGGGCAGCTTTCTTT. Protein: CASSLGGGAAFF. The gene calls are TRBV13 and TRBJ1-1; possibly TRBD1 for D (6 bases). The CDR3 extends over 12 amino acids. Germline V gene data show CDR1 as PRHDT and CDR2 as FYEKMQ (reference sequence). Trimming took off 0 bases at V and 10 bases at J, with 9 bases between the two ends.

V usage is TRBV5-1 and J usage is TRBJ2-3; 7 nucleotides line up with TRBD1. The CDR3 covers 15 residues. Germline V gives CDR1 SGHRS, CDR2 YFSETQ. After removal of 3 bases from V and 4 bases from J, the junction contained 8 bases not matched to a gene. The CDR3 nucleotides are TGCGCCAGCAGCTCGACAGGGCAGAGCGCAGATACGCAGTATTTT. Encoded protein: CASSSTGQSADTQYF.

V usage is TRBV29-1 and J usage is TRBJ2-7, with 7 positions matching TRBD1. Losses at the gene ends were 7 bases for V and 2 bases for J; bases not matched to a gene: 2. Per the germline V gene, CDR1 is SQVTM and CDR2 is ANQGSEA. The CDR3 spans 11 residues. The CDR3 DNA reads TGCAGCGCCGGGACAGCCTACGAGCAGTACTTC. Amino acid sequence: CSAGTAYEQYF.

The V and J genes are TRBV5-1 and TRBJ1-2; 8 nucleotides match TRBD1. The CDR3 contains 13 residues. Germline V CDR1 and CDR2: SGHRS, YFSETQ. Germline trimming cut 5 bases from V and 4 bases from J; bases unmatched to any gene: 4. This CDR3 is CASSAQGGYGYTF. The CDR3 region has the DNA TGCGCCAGCAGTGCACAGGGGGGCTATGGCTACACCTTC.

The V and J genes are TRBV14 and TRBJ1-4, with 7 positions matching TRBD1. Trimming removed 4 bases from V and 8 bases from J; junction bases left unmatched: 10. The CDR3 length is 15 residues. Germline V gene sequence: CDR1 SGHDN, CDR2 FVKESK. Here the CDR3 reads CASSLRQGLGEKLFF. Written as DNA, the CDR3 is TGTGCCAGCAGCCTGAGACAGGGTTTAGGAGAAAAACTGTTTTTT.

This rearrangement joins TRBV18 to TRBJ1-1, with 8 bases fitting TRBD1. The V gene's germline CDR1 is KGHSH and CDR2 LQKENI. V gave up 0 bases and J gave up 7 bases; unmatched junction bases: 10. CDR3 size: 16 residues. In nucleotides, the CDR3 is TGTGCCAGCTCACCACCGCAGGGGGCTCGGAGAAATGAAGCTTTCTTT. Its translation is CASSPPQGARRNEAFF. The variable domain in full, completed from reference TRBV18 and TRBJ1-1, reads NAGVMQNPRHLVRRRGQEARLRCSPMKGHSHVYWYRQLPEEGLKFMVYLQKENIIDESGMPKERFSAEFPKEGPSILRIQQVVRGDSAAYFCASSPPQGARRNEAFFGQGTRLTVV.

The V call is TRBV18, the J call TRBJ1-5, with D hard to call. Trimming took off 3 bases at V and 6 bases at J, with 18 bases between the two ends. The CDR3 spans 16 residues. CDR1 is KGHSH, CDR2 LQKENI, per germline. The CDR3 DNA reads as TGTGCCAGCTCACCTGCCCAGATCGGATCGGGTCAGCCCCAGCATTTT. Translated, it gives CASSPAQIGSGQPQHF.

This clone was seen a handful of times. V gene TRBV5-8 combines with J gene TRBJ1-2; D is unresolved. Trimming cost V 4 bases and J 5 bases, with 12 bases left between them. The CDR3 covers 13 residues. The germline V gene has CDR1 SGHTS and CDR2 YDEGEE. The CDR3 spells CASSPRTRYGYTF. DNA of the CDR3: TGTGCCAGCAGCCCCCGAACAAGATATGGCTACACCTTC.

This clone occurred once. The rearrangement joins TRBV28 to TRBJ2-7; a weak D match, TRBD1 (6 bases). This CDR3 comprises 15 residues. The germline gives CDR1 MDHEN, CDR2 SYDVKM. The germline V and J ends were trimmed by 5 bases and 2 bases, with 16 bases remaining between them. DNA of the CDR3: TGTGCCAGCAGTGAACAGGGCAAACCGCCCTACGAGCAGTACTTC. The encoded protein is CASSEQGKPPYEQYF.

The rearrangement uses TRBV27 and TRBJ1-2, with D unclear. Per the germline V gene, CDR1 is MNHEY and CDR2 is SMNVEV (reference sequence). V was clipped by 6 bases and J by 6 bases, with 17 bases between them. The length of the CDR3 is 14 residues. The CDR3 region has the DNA TGTGCCAGCAGGGAAACCGGGGTCCGGGATGGCTACACCTTC. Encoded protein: CASRETGVRDGYTF.

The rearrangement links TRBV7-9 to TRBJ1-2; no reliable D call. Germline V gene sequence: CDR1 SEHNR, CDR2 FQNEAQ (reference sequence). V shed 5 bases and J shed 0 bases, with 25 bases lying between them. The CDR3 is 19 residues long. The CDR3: CASSPLLKPGELTNYGYTF. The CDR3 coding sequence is TGTGCCAGCAGCCCATTGCTGAAACCAGGCGAACTCACTAACTATGGCTACACCTTC. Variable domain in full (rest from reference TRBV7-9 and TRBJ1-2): DTGVSQNPRHKITKRGQNVTFRCDPISEHNRLYWYRQTLGQGPEFLTYFQNEAQLEKSRLLSDRFSAERPKGSFSTLEIQRTEQGDSAMYLCASSPLLKPGELTNYGYTFGSGTRLTVV.

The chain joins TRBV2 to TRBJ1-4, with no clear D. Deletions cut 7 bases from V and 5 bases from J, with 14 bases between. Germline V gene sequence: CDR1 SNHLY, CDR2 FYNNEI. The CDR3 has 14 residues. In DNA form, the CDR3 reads TGTGCCAGCATCGCCGGGAGCTTGAATGAAAAACTGTTTTTT. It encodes CASIAGSLNEKLFF.

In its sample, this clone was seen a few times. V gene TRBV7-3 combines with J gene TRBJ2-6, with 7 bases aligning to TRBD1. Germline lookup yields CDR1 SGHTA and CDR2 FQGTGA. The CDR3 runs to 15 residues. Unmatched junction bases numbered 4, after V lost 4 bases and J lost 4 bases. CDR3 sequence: CASSYTGAGANVLTF. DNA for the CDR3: TGTGCCAGCAGCTATACAGGGGCCGGGGCCAACGTCCTGACTTTC. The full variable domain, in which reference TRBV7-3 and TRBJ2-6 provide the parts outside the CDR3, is GAGVSQTPSNKVTEKGKYVELRCDPISGHTALYWYRQSLGQGPEFLIYFQGTGAADDSGLPNDRFFAVRPEGSVSTLKIQRTERGDSAVYLCASSYTGAGANVLTFGAGSRLTVL.

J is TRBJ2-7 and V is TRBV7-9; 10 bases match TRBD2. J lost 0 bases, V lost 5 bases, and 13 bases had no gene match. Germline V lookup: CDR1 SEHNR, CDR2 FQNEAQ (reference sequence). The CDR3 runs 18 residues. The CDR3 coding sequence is TGTGCCAGCAGCCCAGGTGGTAGCGGGAGGCCCAACTCCTACGAGCAGTACTTC. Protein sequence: CASSPGGSGRPNSYEQYF.